This T cell receptor (beta chain) originates from a study of T cells after yellow fever vaccination. At the level of the study: In the case of low-cell-number fractions, SMART-Seq v4 Ultra Low Input was used for preparation.

Conversion of TCR transcripts into cDNA relied on 5'RACE template switching, which added a universal primer site and UMIs. A single record per CDR3 protein comes from TCRdb applying MiXCR to the 5' RACE reads. The data show 250,000 to 400,000 distinct CDR3 sequences, with approximately 4.5% seen just once and roughly a fifth held by the top ten. This clonotype was observed at least ten times. Its antigen is not identified. The germline CDR1 and CDR2 sequences are MNHEY and SVGAGI. The CDR3 has 14 residues. V was pared by 5 bases and J by 4 bases, with 12 bases between. Findings and caveats of the study: Most primary-vaccination clones reappeared after the booster (about 96% CD4, approximately 88% CD8).

The specimen was PBMCs, collected 15 days after the yellow fever booster vaccination. The chain combines TRBV6-5 with TRBJ1-5, with D hard to call. The clonotype originates from a man younger than 30 who received the YFV17D yellow fever vaccine. This chain's CDR3 is CASSPGKGNQPQHF. CDR3 in DNA: TGTGCCAGCAGTCCCGGGAAAGGGAATCAGCCCCAGCATTTT.